The 21 T cell receptor beta chains presented below share a single source sample, sequenced in a study of blood T cell repertoires in COVID-19. The data were produced by immunoSEQ multiplex PCR, yet TCRdb's version contains in-frame clones alone and is incomplete. Of about 71,000 clones listed, roughly 80% are singletons. Sample: peripheral blood. These receptors originate from a man between 70 and 80 years old with acute or convalescent COVID-19.

In its sample, this clone was seen a few times. The chain employs TRBV7-3 and TRBJ1-1; 7 nucleotides agree with TRBD1. The CDR3 totals 14 residues. V lost 6 bases, J lost 5 bases, and 9 bases stayed unmatched. Per the germline V gene, CDR1 is SGHTA and CDR2 is FQGTGA. The CDR3 reads CASSPTGERTEAFF. The CDR3 nucleotides read TGTGCCAGCAGTCCCACAGGGGAAAGGACTGAAGCTTTCTTT.

This clone was detected ten times or more. The chain couples TRBV7-3 to TRBJ2-2, with TRBD2 matching 8 bases. V shed 1 base, J shed 0 bases, and the junction held 4 bases outside the gene matches. This CDR3 has 17 amino acids. Germline lookup yields CDR1 SGHTA and CDR2 FQGTGA. The CDR3 loop reads CASSLISGSANTGELFF. In nucleotides, the CDR3 is TGTGCCAGCAGCTTAATAAGCGGGAGTGCGAACACCGGGGAGCTGTTTTTT. Supplemented by reference TRBV7-3 and TRBJ2-2, the full variable domain reads GAGVSQTPSNKVTEKGKYVELRCDPISGHTALYWYRQSLGQGPEFLIYFQGTGAADDSGLPNDRFFAVRPEGSVSTLKIQRTERGDSAVYLCASSLISGSANTGELFFGEGSRLTVL.

This clone was found a few times. V and J are TRBV27 and TRBJ1-1; the match to TRBD1 covers 8 bases. The CDR3 is 16 residues long. The germline gives CDR1 MNHEY, CDR2 SMNVEV (reference sequence). J gave up 4 bases and V 8 bases, and 15 bases lay outside the gene matches. CDR3 loop: CASRDGQGRGSTEAFF. For the CDR3, the DNA is TGTGCCAGCCGTGATGGACAGGGAAGAGGGAGCACTGAAGCTTTCTTT.

This chain links TRBV5-4 with TRBJ1-1; D is unresolved. Trimming removed 3 bases from V and 1 base from J, with 7 bases in between. This CDR3 spans 13 amino acids. CDR1 and CDR2 (germline): SGHNT, YYREEE (reference sequence). The CDR3 nucleotides are TGTGCCAGCAGCTCCTACAGGAACACTGAAGCTTTCTTT. Amino acids: CASSSYRNTEAFF.

V usage is TRBV6-2 or TRBV6-3 and J usage is TRBJ2-3; 11 bases align to TRBD2. CDR1 is MNHEY and CDR2 is SVGEGT in the germline V gene. V was pared by 0 bases and J by 10 bases, with 6 bases of the junction left unmatched. There are 15 residues in the CDR3. The CDR3 DNA is TGTGCCAGCAGTTACTCGGCTAGCGGGAGGTTGGCGCAGTATTTT. The encoded protein is CASSYSASGRLAQYF.

The DNA for the CDR3 is TGTGCCAGCAGCGACAGGGGGCCGGGCGAGACCCAGTACTTC. This sequence encodes CASSDRGPGETQYF. The V call is TRBV21-1, the J call TRBJ2-5; the D segment call TRBD1 is taken from the table without a DNA check. TRBV21-1 is classified as a pseudogene. This CDR3 is built from 14 residues.

CDR3 nucleotide sequence: TGTGCCAGCAGCCCTCCAGACAGGGACGAGCAGTACTTC. Protein product: CASSPPDRDEQYF. The rearrangement links TRBV7-9 to TRBJ2-7, with 7 bases fitting TRBD1. Germline lookup yields CDR1 SEHNR and CDR2 FQNEAQ (reference sequence). The CDR3 runs to 13 residues. Losses at the gene ends were 5 bases for V and 5 bases for J; bases not matched to a gene: 6. Based on the CDR3 plus reference TRBV7-9 and TRBJ2-7, the full variable domain is DTGVSQNPRHKITKRGQNVTFRCDPISEHNRLYWYRQTLGQGPEFLTYFQNEAQLEKSRLLSDRFSAERPKGSFSTLEIQRTEQGDSAMYLCASSPPDRDEQYFGPGTRLTVT.

This rearrangement joins TRBV6-5 to TRBJ2-7, with D perhaps matching TRBD2 (5 bases). CDR3 size: 12 residues. The germline V gene encodes CDR1 MNHEY and CDR2 SVGAGI. The V end was cut by 8 bases, the J end by 3 bases, with 11 bases between. The CDR3 bases are TGTGCCAGCCGCGGGCTTGACTACGAGCAGTACTTC. Translation: CASRGLDYEQYF.

The count of this clone is one. V usage is TRBV6-5 and J usage is TRBJ2-5; 9 bases agree with TRBD1. The CDR3 spans 16 residues. CDR1 is MNHEY and CDR2 is SVGAGI in the germline V gene. The trim removed 4 bases at V and 4 bases at J, leaving 10 bases unmatched. As DNA, the CDR3 is TGTGCCAGCAGTTTTTTGCCGGGGACAGGGTTAGAGACCCAGTACTTC. Its protein product is CASSFLPGTGLETQYF.

The V and J genes are TRBV28 and TRBJ1-4, with D unresolved. CDR1 is MDHEN, CDR2 SYDVKM, per germline. This CDR3 comprises 17 residues. The V gene lost 2 bases and the J gene lost 3 bases, with 16 bases spanning the gap. As DNA, the CDR3 is TGTGCCAGCAGTTTAAGGATACGGAGGGCTCCTAATGAAAAACTGTTTTTT. Amino acid sequence: CASSLRIRRAPNEKLFF.

V gene TRBV18 combines with J gene TRBJ1-1; 7 positions match TRBD1. Trimming removed 6 bases from V and 2 bases from J; junction bases left unmatched: 6. The germline V gene has CDR1 KGHSH and CDR2 LQKENI. The CDR3 length is 14 residues. The CDR3 loop is CASSTDRKNTEAFF. The CDR3 DNA sequence: TGTGCCAGCTCTACGGACAGGAAAAACACTGAAGCTTTCTTT.

The V gene is TRBV2, the J gene TRBJ1-5; D remains ambiguous. The CDR3 loop spans 13 amino acids. Trimming shortened V by 3 bases and J by 6 bases, and 9 bases separated the two germline ends. Germline values: CDR1 SNHLY, CDR2 FYNNEI. CDR3: CASSDPLFQPQHF. Here the CDR3 DNA reads TGTGCCAGCAGTGATCCCCTATTTCAGCCCCAGCATTTT. The full variable domain, with the rest looked up from reference TRBV2 and TRBJ1-5, is EPEVTQTPSHQVTQMGQEVILRCVPISNHLYFYWYRQILGQKVEFLVSFYNNEISEKSEIFDDQFSVERPDGSNFTLKIRSTKLEDSAMYFCASSDPLFQPQHFGDGTRLSIL.

The V and J genes are TRBV6-5 and TRBJ1-3, with D uncertain. The CDR3 totals 11 residues. Germline assignment: CDR1 MNHEY and CDR2 SVGAGI. V lost 7 bases, J lost 6 bases, and 7 bases lay in between. Written as DNA, the CDR3 is TGTGCCAGCATGGAGGAAAACACCATATATTTT. This sequence encodes CASMEENTIYF.

The chain couples TRBV11-3 to TRBJ2-7; 7 bases agree with TRBD1. V lost 5 bases to trimming and J lost 0 bases; unmatched junction nucleotides: 4. The CDR3 totals 14 residues. Germline values: CDR1 SGHNT, CDR2 YENEEA. The chain's CDR3 is CASSQDRDSYEQYF. CDR3 bases: TGTGCCAGCAGCCAAGACAGGGACTCCTACGAGCAGTACTTC.

The chain employs TRBV11-2 and TRBJ1-1, with 9 bases aligning to TRBD1. The CDR3 covers 15 residues. The V gene end was trimmed by 5 bases and the J gene end by 4 bases; junction bases not matched to a gene: 8. Looked up from germline, CDR1 is SGHAT and CDR2 is FQNNGV. CDR3: CASSRAGTGFTEAFF. CDR3 DNA sequence: TGTGCCAGCAGCAGAGCCGGGACAGGGTTCACTGAAGCTTTCTTT.

This clone has only one observation. The chain is built from TRBV28 and TRBJ2-7; D is perhaps TRBD1 (7 bases). Trimming removed 3 bases from V and 2 bases from J, with 11 bases in between. The CDR3 contains 14 residues. Germline-derived CDR1 and CDR2 are MDHEN and SYDVKM. The CDR3 DNA follows: TGTGCCAGCAGTTTTGGCAGGGGGGCCTACGAGCAGTACTTC. It yields the protein CASSFGRGAYEQYF. Drawing the rest from reference TRBV28 and TRBJ2-7, the complete variable domain is DVKVTQSSRYLVKRTGEKVFLECVQDMDHENMFWYRQDPGLGLRLIYFSYDVKMKEKGDIPEGYSVSREKKERFSLILESASTNQTSMYLCASSFGRGAYEQYFGPGTRLTVT.

This clone was counted between two and nine times. The CDR3 reads CASSQRAGEKLFF. CDR3 DNA sequence: TGTGCCAGCAGCCAACGAGCCGGTGAAAAACTGTTTTTT. The V gene is TRBV4-2, the J gene TRBJ1-4; D gene uncertain. CDR1 and CDR2 (germline): LGHNA, YNFKEQ. V shed 2 bases and J shed 7 bases, with 8 bases lying between them. This CDR3 is 13 amino acids long.

The genes are TRBV6-2 or TRBV6-3 and TRBJ2-5; 10 bases map to TRBD1. With 5 bases clipped from V and 4 bases from J, the junction kept 7 bases outside the gene matches. CDR3 length: 15 residues. CDR1 is MNHEY and CDR2 is SVGEGT in the germline V gene. The CDR3 DNA follows: TGTGCCAGCAGTCCCGGGACAGGGGTTTTAGAGACCCAGTACTTC. Protein sequence: CASSPGTGVLETQYF.

The genes are TRBV6-5 and TRBJ1-1; D possibly corresponds to TRBD1 (6 bases). The CDR3 runs 15 residues. Germline CDR1 and CDR2: MNHEY and SVGAGI. The germline V and J ends were trimmed by 5 bases and 2 bases, with 15 bases remaining between them. The CDR3 DNA is TGTGCCAGCAGTAAGGACAGAAGAGATAACACTGAAGCTTTCTTT. It codes for CASSKDRRDNTEAFF.

The CDR3, as DNA: TGTGCCATCACCCAAAGGGGGCTAGCGGGAGACTACAATGAGCAGTTCTTC. Translated, it gives CAITQRGLAGDYNEQFF. V usage is TRBV10-3 and J usage is TRBJ2-1; 10 positions match TRBD2. CDR1 ENHRY and CDR2 SYGVKD come from the germline V gene. CDR3 length: 17 residues. With 7 bases clipped from V and 3 bases from J, the junction kept 12 bases outside the gene matches.

This chain links TRBV12-3 or TRBV12-4 with TRBJ2-5, with D perhaps matching TRBD2 (6 bases). The CDR3 sequence is 13 residues long. Between the trimmed V and J ends, which lost 6 bases and 5 bases, there was a span of 13 bases. Here the CDR3 DNA reads TGTGCCAGCAGGGGGGGTAGCAGTGAGACCCAGTACTTC. This codes for CASRGGSSETQYF.